Presented here are 19 T cell receptor beta chains from one specimen sequenced in a study of vaccination effects on CD4 cells after COVID-19. Antigen specificity for these receptors is unknown. Only in-frame clones appear in the TCRdb table, and some are missing; sequencing was by immunoSEQ multiplex PCR. The sample gives fewer than 70,000 clones, around 80% of which show up once; 12% is in the top ten. Expansion of antigen-specific CD4+ T cells with viral peptide pools was carried out by the ViraFEST assay before sequencing. A roughly ten-day culture period preceded the isolation of CD4+ T cells. Each vaccine recipient was nucleocapsid antibody negative and had no prior SARS-CoV-2 infection. Specimen: CD4+ T cells from PBMCs cultured with SARS-CoV-2 spike peptides, collected before COVID-19 vaccination. Receptors were obtained from a human donor who received a COVID-19 vaccine.

This clone was recorded a few times. This sequence joins TRBV11-2 and TRBJ1-1; D perhaps matches TRBD1 (5 bases). The V end was cut by 3 bases, the J end by 1 base, with 12 bases between. Per germline, CDR1 SGHAT and CDR2 FQNNGV. The CDR3 totals 15 residues. The CDR3 is CASSLSNRPNTEAFF. DNA for the CDR3: TGTGCCAGCAGCTTGAGTAACAGGCCGAACACTGAAGCTTTCTTT.

The chain combines TRBV5-1 with TRBJ1-1, with unresolved D. CDR3 size: 13 residues. V was clipped by 5 bases and J by 2 bases, with 10 bases between them. Germline values: CDR1 SGHRS, CDR2 YFSETQ. CDR3 coding DNA: TGCGCCAGCAGACTCACAGATAACACTGAAGCTTTCTTT. Translated, it gives CASRLTDNTEAFF.

V gene TRBV5-8 combines with J gene TRBJ1-2; 7 bases are a match to TRBD1. Germline V gene lookup returns CDR1 SGHTS and CDR2 YDEGEE. The CDR3 covers 15 residues. V was clipped by 3 bases and J by 4 bases; unmatched bases: 9. This CDR3 reads CASSSSGGNSYGYTF. The CDR3 coding sequence is TGTGCCAGCAGCTCATCAGGGGGGAACTCCTATGGCTACACCTTC.

The chain combines TRBV18 with TRBJ2-6; maybe TRBD1 (5 bases). The germline V gene encodes CDR1 KGHSH and CDR2 LQKENI. The length of the CDR3 is 16 residues. Trimming took off 2 bases at V and 0 bases at J, with 8 bases between the two ends. The CDR3 here is CASSPDSLSGANVLTF. In DNA, the CDR3 is TGTGCCAGCTCACCAGACAGCCTCTCTGGGGCCAACGTCCTGACTTTC.

This chain links TRBV7-9 with TRBJ2-7; 8 nucleotides match TRBD1. Trimming removed 5 bases from V and 5 bases from J; junction bases left unmatched: 2. The germline gives CDR1 SEHNR, CDR2 FQNEAQ (reference sequence). CDR3 length equals 12 residues. The CDR3 DNA is TGTGCCAGCAGCCGGACAGGGAACGAGCAGTACGTC. It is translated as CASSRTGNEQYV.

This clone was recorded a few times. The chain employs TRBV30 and TRBJ1-5, with 7 bases lining up with TRBD1. V dropped 2 bases and J dropped 5; count of bases not matched to a gene: 3. Germline V gene lookup returns CDR1 GTSNPN and CDR2 SVGIG (reference sequence). This CDR3 region has 13 residues. CDR3 sequence: CAWSRDSDQPQHF. The CDR3 DNA follows: TGTGCCTGGAGTCGGGACAGCGATCAGCCCCAGCATTTT.

V and J are TRBV7-2 and TRBJ2-5, with 9 bases fitting TRBD2. In germline, CDR1 is SGHTA, CDR2 FQGNSA. V was clipped by 6 bases and J by 4 bases; unmatched bases: 3. This CDR3 spans 13 amino acids. CDR3: CASSWRGGETQYF. CDR3 nucleotides: TGTGCCAGCAGTTGGCGGGGGGGAGAGACCCAGTACTTC.

J is TRBJ1-5 and V is TRBV19, with a weak D call TRBD1 (6 bases). Germline V gene sequence: CDR1 LNHDA, CDR2 SQIVND (reference sequence). The CDR3 is made up of 15 amino acids. V was shortened by 6 bases and J by 4 bases, with 16 bases between the two germline ends. The CDR3 sequence is CASRIRDISNQPQHF. The CDR3 nucleotides read TGTGCCAGTAGAATCCGGGACATCTCGAATCAGCCCCAGCATTTT.

This clone was picked up one time. The V gene is TRBV28, the J gene TRBJ1-2; tentative D call: TRBD1 (6 bases). V lost 5 bases and J lost 8, with 15 bases in between. The CDR3 extends over 13 amino acids. Germline-derived CDR1 and CDR2 are MDHEN and SYDVKM. The CDR3 nucleotides read TGTGCCAGCAGTCTCCGGGCCCAGGGGGGCTACACCTTC. This gives the protein CASSLRAQGGYTF.

This clone was recorded only once. This sequence joins TRBV5-1 and TRBJ2-1; a possible D gene is TRBD2 (6 bases). CDR3 length: 15 residues. Germline CDR1 reads SGHRS; CDR2 reads YFSETQ. V shed 0 bases and J shed 5 bases, with 12 bases lying between them. In DNA, the CDR3 is TGCGCCAGCAGCTTGGTTGCGGGGCCGGACAATGAGCAGTTCTTC. It encodes CASSLVAGPDNEQFF.

The rearrangement uses TRBV7-3 and TRBJ2-2; possible D gene TRBD1, 5 bases. Germline V gene lookup returns CDR1 SGHTA and CDR2 FQGTGA. V shed 2 bases and J shed 5 bases, with 15 bases lying between them. The CDR3 length is 16 residues. The CDR3 nucleotides read TGTGCCAGCAGCTTACAGGGTGTGCCGGTGACCGGGGAGCTGTTTTTT. As protein: CASSLQGVPVTGELFF.

V usage is TRBV7-2 and J usage is TRBJ1-2; TRBD1 matches 10 bases. With 5 bases clipped from V and 8 bases from J, the junction kept 8 bases outside the gene matches. Looked up from germline, CDR1 is SGHTA and CDR2 is FQGNSA. This CDR3 has 14 amino acids. CDR3: CASSPQTGGYGYTF. CDR3 nucleotides: TGTGCCAGCAGCCCCCAGACAGGGGGCTACGGCTACACCTTC.

This rearrangement joins TRBV7-2 to TRBJ1-6, with 7 bases aligning to TRBD1. V lost 5 bases, J lost 7 bases, and 5 bases stayed unmatched. The CDR3 consists of 14 residues. CDR1 and CDR2 from the germline V gene are SGHTA and FQGNSA. The CDR3 coding sequence is TGTGCCAGCAGCCGGGACAGCTTCAATTCACCCCTCCACTTT. It translates to CASSRDSFNSPLHF.

This sequence joins TRBV11-2 and TRBJ2-1, with TRBD2 matching 9 bases. The J segment lost 0 bases and the V segment lost 4 bases, leaving 10 bases of the junction unmatched. Germline V lookup: CDR1 SGHAT, CDR2 FQNNGV. The CDR3 is 18 amino acids. In DNA form, the CDR3 reads TGTGCCAGCAGCTCTCGGTTTAGCGGGGGAACCTCCTACAATGAGCAGTTCTTC. Amino acid sequence: CASSSRFSGGTSYNEQFF.

This rearrangement joins TRBV5-1 to TRBJ1-2; TRBD1 aligns across 7 bases. The V segment lost 3 bases and the J segment 0 bases; nucleotides outside the gene matches: 8. The germline gives CDR1 SGHRS, CDR2 YFSETQ. This CDR3 contains 16 residues. The CDR3 region has the DNA TGCGCCAGCAGCTGGTATGGGACAGTTACTAACTATGGCTACACCTTC. It specifies CASSWYGTVTNYGYTF.

The chain couples TRBV30 to TRBJ1-5, with 10 bases lining up with TRBD1. CDR1 is GTSNPN and CDR2 is SVGIG in the germline V gene (reference sequence). V trimming: 2 bases; J trimming: 9 bases; junction bases outside the gene matches: 7. This CDR3 is 14 amino acids long. The CDR3 region is CAWSSDRGRWPQHF. CDR3 bases: TGTGCCTGGAGTTCGGACAGGGGGAGATGGCCCCAGCATTTT.

The chain links TRBV2 to TRBJ1-3; D uncertain. The CDR3 is 14 residues long. Germline V gene data show CDR1 as SNHLY and CDR2 as FYNNEI. V was trimmed by 4 bases and J by 4 bases, leaving 11 bases between them. The chain's CDR3 is CASSVEGSGNTIYF. As DNA, the CDR3 is TGTGCCAGCAGTGTGGAGGGTAGCGGAAACACCATATATTTT.

Only a few counts were recorded for this clone. The V and J genes are TRBV7-9 and TRBJ2-6, with no clear D. Germline CDR1 is SEHNR and CDR2 is FQNEAQ (reference sequence). Trimming shortened V by 2 bases and J by 0 bases, and 14 bases separated the two germline ends. There are 18 residues in the CDR3. CDR3 protein: CASSLKLAVTSGANVLTF. In DNA, the CDR3 is TGTGCCAGCAGCTTAAAATTGGCAGTAACCTCTGGGGCCAACGTCCTGACTTTC.

This clone was observed a few times. The V gene is TRBV4-2, the J gene TRBJ1-5; 12 nucleotides match TRBD1. The germline V gene has CDR1 LGHNA and CDR2 YNFKEQ. The CDR3 has 14 residues. Unmatched junction bases numbered 2, after V lost 4 bases and J lost 7 bases. The CDR3 coding sequence is TGTGCCAGCAGCCGGGACAGGGGGCGACAGCCCCAGCATTTT. Translation: CASSRDRGRQPQHF.